This T cell receptor beta chain emerged from a study of identical twins. The J segment lost 2 bases and the V segment lost 4 bases, leaving 4 bases of the junction unmatched. The CDR3 consists of 16 residues. The germline CDR1 and CDR2 sequences are ENHRY and SYGVKD. A universal primer binding site was introduced by template switching. The final cDNA contained unique molecular identifiers. One entry per CDR3 protein, called by TCRdb with MiXCR from the 5' RACE reads. The sample comprises about 700,000 distinct CDR3 sequences, 8.6% of which are singletons, and around 0.98% rests with the top ten. Study results and caveats: Insertions were reduced in abundant cord blood beta clonotypes but not in memory repertoires. Models, which agreed with sharing between unrelated individuals, nonetheless underestimated the out-of-frame TCR alpha sharing seen in monozygotic twins. The authors drew conclusions from cross-sectional statistical analysis rather than following the same donors.

The sample holds many counts of this clonotype. What it binds is not known. The data also belong to a second study, concerning yellow fever vaccine responses in identical twins.

The V gene is TRBV10-3, the J gene TRBJ2-7; the match to TRBD2 covers 14 bases. What was sequenced was PBMCs. The receptor comes from a woman under 30 in good health. The DNA for the CDR3 is TGTGCCATCAGTGGACTAGCGGGGGGGAAGACCTACGAGCAGTACTTC. Protein product: CAISGLAGGKTYEQYF.